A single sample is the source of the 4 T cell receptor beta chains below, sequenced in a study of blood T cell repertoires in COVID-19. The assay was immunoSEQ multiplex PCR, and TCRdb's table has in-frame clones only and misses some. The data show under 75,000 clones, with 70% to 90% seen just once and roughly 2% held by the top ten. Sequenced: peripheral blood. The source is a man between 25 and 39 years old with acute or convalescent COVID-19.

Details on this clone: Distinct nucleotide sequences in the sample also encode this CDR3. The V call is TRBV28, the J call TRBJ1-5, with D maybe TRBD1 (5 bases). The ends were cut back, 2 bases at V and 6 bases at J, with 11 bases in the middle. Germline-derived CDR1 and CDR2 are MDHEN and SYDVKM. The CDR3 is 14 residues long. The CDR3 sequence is CASSLPLRGQPQHF. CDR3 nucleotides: TGTGCCAGCAGTTTACCCCTAAGGGGTCAGCCCCAGCATTTT.

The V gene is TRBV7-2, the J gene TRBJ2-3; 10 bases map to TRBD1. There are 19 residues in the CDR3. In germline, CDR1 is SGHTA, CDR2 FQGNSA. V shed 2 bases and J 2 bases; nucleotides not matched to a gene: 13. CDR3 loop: CASSLKTGGILGITDTQYF. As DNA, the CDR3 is TGTGCCAGCAGCTTAAAGACAGGGGGCATCCTCGGGATCACAGATACGCAGTATTTT. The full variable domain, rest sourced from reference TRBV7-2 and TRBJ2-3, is GAGVSQSPSNKVTEKGKDVELRCDPISGHTALYWYRQSLGQGLEFLIYFQGNSAPDKSGLPSDRFSAERTGGSVSTLTIQRTQQEDSAVYLCASSLKTGGILGITDTQYFGPGTRLTVL.

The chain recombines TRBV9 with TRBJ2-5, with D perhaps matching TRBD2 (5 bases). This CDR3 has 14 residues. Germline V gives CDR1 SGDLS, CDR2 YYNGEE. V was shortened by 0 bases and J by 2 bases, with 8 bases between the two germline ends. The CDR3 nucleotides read TGTGCCAGCAGCGTAGCCCCGGGGCAAGAGACCCAGTACTTC. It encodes CASSVAPGQETQYF.

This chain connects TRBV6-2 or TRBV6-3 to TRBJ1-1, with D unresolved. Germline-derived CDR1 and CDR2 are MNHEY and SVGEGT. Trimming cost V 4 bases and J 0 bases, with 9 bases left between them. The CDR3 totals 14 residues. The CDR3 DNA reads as TGTGCCAGCAGTTCCGTTAGTTTGAACACTGAAGCTTTCTTT. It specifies CASSSVSLNTEAFF.